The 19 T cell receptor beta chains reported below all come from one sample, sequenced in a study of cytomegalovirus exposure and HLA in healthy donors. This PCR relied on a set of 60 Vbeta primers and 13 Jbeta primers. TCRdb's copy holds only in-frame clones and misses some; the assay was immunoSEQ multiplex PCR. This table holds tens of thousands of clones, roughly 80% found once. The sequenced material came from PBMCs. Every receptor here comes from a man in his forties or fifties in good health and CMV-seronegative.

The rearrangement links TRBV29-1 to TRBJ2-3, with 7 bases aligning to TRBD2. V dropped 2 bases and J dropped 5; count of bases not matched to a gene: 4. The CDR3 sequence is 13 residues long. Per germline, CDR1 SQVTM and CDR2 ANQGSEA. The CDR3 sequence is CSVERTSVDTQYF. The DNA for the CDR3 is TGCAGCGTTGAAAGGACTAGTGTAGATACGCAGTATTTT.

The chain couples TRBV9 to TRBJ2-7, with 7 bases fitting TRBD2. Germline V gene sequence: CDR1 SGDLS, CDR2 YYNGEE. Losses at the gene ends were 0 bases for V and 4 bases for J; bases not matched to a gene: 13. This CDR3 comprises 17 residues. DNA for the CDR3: TGTGCCAGCAGCGTAGGGCCCAACGCGGGAGCAGGATACGAGCAGTACTTC. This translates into CASSVGPNAGAGYEQYF.

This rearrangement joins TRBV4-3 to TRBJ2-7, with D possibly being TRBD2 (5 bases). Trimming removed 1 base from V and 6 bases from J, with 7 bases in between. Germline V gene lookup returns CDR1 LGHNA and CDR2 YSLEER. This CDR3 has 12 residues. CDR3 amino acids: CASSQGGREQYF. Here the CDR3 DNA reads TGCGCCAGCAGCCAAGGAGGGCGCGAGCAGTACTTC.

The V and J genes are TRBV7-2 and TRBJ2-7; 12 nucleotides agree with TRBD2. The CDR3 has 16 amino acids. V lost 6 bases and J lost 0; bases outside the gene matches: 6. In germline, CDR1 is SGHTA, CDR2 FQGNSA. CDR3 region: CASSRTSGDSSYEQYF. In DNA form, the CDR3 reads TGTGCCAGCAGTCGGACTAGCGGGGACTCCTCCTACGAGCAGTACTTC.

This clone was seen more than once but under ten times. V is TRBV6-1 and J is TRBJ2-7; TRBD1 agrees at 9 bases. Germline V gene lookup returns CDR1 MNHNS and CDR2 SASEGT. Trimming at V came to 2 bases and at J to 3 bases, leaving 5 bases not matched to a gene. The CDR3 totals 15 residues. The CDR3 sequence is CASSEIWTGVYEQYF. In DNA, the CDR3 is TGTGCCAGCAGTGAAATTTGGACAGGGGTCTACGAGCAGTACTTC.

CDR3 protein: CASSLPGTSGSWQYF. The CDR3 coding sequence is TGTGCCAGCAGCTTACCCGGGACTAGCGGGAGTTGGCAGTACTTC. This chain links TRBV7-9 with TRBJ2-7, with 14 bases identical to TRBD2. The CDR3 extends over 15 amino acids. The V gene's germline CDR1 is SEHNR and CDR2 FQNEAQ (reference sequence). The V segment lost 2 bases and the J segment 9 bases; nucleotides outside the gene matches: 6.

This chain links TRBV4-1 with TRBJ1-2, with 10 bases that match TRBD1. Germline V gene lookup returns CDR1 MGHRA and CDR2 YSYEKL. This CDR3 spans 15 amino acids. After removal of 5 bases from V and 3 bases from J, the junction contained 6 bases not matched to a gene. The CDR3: CASSGRDRGDYGYTF. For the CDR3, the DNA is TGCGCCAGCAGCGGCCGGGACAGGGGTGACTATGGCTACACCTTC.

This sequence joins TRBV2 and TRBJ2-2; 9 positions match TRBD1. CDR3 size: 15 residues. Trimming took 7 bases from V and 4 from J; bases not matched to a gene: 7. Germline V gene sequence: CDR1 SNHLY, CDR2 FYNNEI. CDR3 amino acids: CASTPPGQGTGELFF. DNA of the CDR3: TGTGCCAGCACCCCTCCGGGACAGGGCACCGGGGAGCTGTTTTTT.

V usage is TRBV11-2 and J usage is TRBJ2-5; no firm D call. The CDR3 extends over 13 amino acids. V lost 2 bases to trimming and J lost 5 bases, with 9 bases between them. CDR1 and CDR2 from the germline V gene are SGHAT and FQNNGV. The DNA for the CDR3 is TGTGCCAGCAGCTTATACCCGCGGGAGACCCAGTACTTC. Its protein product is CASSLYPRETQYF.

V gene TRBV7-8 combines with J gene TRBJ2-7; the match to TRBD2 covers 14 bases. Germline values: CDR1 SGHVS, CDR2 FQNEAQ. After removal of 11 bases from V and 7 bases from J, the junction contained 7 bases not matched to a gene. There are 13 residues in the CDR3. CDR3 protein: CAGGGTSGREQYF. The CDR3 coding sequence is TGTGCCGGGGGTGGGACTAGCGGGAGAGAGCAGTACTTC.

The CDR3 region is CASNSGRWTDTQYF. In DNA, the CDR3 is TGTGCCAGCAATAGCGGGAGGTGGACAGATACGCAGTATTTT. The chain links TRBV9 to TRBJ2-3; 10 bases map to TRBD2. Trimming took 6 bases from V and 3 from J; bases not matched to a gene: 4. This CDR3 spans 14 amino acids. CDR1 and CDR2 (germline): SGDLS, YYNGEE. The variable domain in full, completed from reference TRBV9 and TRBJ2-3, reads DSGVTQTPKHLITATGQRVTLRCSPRSGDLSVYWYQQSLDQGLQFLIQYYNGEERAKGNILERFSAQQFPDLHSELNLSSLELGDSALYFCASNSGRWTDTQYFGPGTRLTVL.

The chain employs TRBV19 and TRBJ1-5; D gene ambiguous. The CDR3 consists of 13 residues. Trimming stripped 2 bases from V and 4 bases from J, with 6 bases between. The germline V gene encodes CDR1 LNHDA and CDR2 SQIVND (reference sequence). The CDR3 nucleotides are TGTGCCAGTAGTATAAGGGAGAATCAGCCCCAGCATTTT. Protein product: CASSIRENQPQHF.

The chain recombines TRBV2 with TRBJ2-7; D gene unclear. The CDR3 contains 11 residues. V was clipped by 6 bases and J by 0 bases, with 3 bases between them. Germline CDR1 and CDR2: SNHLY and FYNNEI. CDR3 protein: CASRASYEQYF. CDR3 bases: TGTGCCAGCAGGGCCTCCTACGAGCAGTACTTC.

The DNA of the CDR3 is TGTGCCAGCAGCGTGGGACTTCCTACTAGCACAGATACGCAGTATTTT. Translation: CASSVGLPTSTDTQYF. This rearrangement joins TRBV9 to TRBJ2-3; tentative D call: TRBD2 (6 bases). The CDR3 has 16 amino acids. Germline lookup yields CDR1 SGDLS and CDR2 YYNGEE. V lost 2 bases, J lost 0 bases, and 13 bases lay in between.

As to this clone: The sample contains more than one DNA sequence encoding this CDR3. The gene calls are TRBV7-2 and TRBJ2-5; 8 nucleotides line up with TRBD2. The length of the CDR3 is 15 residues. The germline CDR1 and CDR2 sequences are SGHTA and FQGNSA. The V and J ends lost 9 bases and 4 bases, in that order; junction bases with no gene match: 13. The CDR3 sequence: CASSPNAGGAETQYF. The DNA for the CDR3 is TGTGCCAGTAGCCCTAACGCGGGGGGTGCAGAGACCCAGTACTTC.

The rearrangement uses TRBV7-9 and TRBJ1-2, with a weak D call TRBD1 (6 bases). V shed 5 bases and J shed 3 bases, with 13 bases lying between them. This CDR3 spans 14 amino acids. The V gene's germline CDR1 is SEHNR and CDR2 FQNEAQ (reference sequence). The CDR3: CASSPSGGDYGYTF. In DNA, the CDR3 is TGTGCCAGCAGCCCTAGTGGGGGCGACTATGGCTACACCTTC.

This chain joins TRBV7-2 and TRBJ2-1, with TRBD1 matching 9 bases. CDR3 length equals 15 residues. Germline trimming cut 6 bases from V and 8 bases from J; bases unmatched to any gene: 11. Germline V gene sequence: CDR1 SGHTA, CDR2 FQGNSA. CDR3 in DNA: TGTGCCAGCAGTTACGGGACAGGGAGTTTATATGAGCAGTTCTTC. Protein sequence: CASSYGTGSLYEQFF.

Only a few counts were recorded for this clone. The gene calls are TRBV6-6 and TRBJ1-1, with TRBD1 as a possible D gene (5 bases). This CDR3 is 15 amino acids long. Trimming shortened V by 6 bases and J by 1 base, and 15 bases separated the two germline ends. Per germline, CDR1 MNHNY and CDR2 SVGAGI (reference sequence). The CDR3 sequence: CASRPVQGKNTEAFF. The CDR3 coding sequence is TGTGCCAGCAGACCCGTCCAGGGTAAGAACACTGAAGCTTTCTTT.

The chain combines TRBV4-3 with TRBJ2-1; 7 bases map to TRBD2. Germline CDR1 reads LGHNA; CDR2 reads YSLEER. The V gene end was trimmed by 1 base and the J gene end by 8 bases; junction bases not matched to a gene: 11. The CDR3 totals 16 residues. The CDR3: CASSQAPGLVGYEQFF. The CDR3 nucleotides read TGCGCCAGCAGCCAAGCCCCCGGACTAGTGGGGTATGAGCAGTTCTTC.